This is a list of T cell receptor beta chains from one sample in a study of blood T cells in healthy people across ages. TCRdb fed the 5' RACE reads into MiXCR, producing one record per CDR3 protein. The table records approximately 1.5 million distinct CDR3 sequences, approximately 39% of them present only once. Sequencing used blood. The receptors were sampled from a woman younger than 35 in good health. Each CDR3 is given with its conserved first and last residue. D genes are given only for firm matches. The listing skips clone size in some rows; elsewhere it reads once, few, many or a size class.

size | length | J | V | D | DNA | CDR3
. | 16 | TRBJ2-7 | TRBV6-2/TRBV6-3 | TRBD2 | TGTGCCAGCAGTTACTCGCTAGCGGGCGCCTACAATGAGCAGTACTTC | CASSYSLAGAYNEQYF
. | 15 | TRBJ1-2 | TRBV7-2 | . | TGTGCCAGCAGCATAGCCTCGGCAGGATTCTATGGCTACACCTTC | CASSIASAGFYGYTF
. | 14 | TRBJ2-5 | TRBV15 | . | TGTGCCACCCGCAGAGATCATGGTAGGGAGACCCAGTACTTC | CATRRDHGRETQYF
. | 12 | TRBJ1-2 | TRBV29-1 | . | . | CSAGLLGYGCTF
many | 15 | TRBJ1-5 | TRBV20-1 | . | TGCAGTGCCACTGAGGGGACAATGAGCAATCAGCCCCAGCATTTT | CSATEGTMSNQPQHF
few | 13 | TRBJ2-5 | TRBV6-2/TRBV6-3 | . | TGTGCCAGCAGTTATGAGGGGAGACAGACCCAGTACTTC | CASSYEGRQTQYF
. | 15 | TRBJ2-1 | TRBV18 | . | TGTGCCAGCTCACCACCGGTCACAGGGATAGAGACCCAGTTCTTC | CASSPPVTGIETQFF
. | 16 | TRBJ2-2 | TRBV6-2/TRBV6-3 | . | TGTGCCAGCAGTCTCACACCGGGACATAACACCGGGGAGCTGTTTTTT | CASSLTPGHNTGELFF
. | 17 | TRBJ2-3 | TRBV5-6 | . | TGTGCCAGCCTCCAAGGGGCGGCGACCTCGAGCACAGATACGCAGTATTTT | CASLQGAATSSTDTQYF
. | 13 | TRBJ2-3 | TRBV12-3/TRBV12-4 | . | TGTGCCAGTTCAGCGGGCGGCCCAGATACGCAGTATTTT | CASSAGGPDTQYF
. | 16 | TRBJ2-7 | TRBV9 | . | TGTGCCAGCAGCGCCTCGACCTGGACTCCAGCCTACGAGCAGTACTTC | CASSASTWTPAYEQYF
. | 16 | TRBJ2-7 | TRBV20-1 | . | TGCAGTGCTACCCTCGGGTGGGCGGGGAATAGTTACGAGCAGTACTTC | CSATLGWAGNSYEQYF
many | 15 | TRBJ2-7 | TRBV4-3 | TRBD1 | TGCGCCAGCAGACGGGACAGGGGGCAATTCTACGAGCAGTACTTC | CASRRDRGQFYEQYF
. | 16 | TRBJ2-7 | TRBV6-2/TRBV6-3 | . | TGTGCCAGCAGTTACTCGAGGAGGGGGGGCCGAAATGAGCAGTACTTC | CASSYSRRGGRNEQYF
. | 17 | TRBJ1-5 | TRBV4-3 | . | TGCGCCAGCTTGACCAATGGGCAGGAACCTAGCAATCAGCCCCAGCATTTT | CASLTNGQEPSNQPQHF
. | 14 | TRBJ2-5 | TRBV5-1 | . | TGCGCCAGCAGCCAGACAGGGACTGGGGAGACCCAGTACTTC | CASSQTGTGETQYF
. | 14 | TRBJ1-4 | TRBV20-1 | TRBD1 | TGCAGTGCTACGCTACAGGGGGCCTATGAAAAACTGTTTTTT | CSATLQGAYEKLFF
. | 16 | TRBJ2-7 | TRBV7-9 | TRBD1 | TGTGCCAGCAGCTTAGTCAGGGACAGCGGCACCTACGAGCAGTACTTC | CASSLVRDSGTYEQYF
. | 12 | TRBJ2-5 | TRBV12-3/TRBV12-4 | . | TGTGCCAGCAGAAGGTACCAAGAGACCCAGTACTTC | CASRRYQETQYF
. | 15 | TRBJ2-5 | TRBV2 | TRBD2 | TGTGCCAGCAGTACTGGCGGGAGGAGTTCAGAGACCCAGTACTTC | CASSTGGRSSETQYF
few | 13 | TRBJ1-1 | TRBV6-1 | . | TGTGCCAGCAGGGGAACAGGGTTCGCTGAAGCTTTCTTT | CASRGTGFAEAFF
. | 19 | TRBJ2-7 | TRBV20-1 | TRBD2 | TGCAGTGCTAGAGATTTGGGACTAGCGGGGGGGCCCCCCTACAATGAGCAGTACTTC | CSARDLGLAGGPPYNEQYF
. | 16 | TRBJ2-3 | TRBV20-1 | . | TGCAGTGCCCCAGAGGTCAGGGGAACCGTTACAGATACGCGGTATTTT | CSAPEVRGTVTDTRYF
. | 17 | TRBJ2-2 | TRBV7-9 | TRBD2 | TGTGCCAGCAGCTTAGCGCCGTCTAGCGGGAACACCGGGGAGCTGTTTTTT | CASSLAPSSGNTGELFF
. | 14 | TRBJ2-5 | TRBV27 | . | TGTGCCAGCAGGTTGGTGGGTGGTTCAGAGACCCAGTACTTC | CASRLVGGSETQYF
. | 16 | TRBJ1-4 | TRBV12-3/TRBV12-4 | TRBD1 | TGTGCCAGCAGTTTTGGACAGGGGAATCGACAAGAAAAACTGTTTTTT | CASSFGQGNRQEKLFF
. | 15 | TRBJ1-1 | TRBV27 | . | TGTGCCAGCAGTTTTTCAGAAGCGACGAACACTGAAGCTTTCTTT | CASSFSEATNTEAFF
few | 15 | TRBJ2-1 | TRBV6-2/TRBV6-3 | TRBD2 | TGTGCCAGCAGTCCACCGGGGGGACCATACAATGAGCAGTTCTTC | CASSPPGGPYNEQFF
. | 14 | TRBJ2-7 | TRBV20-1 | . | TGCAGTGCGCCCGACGCACTAGACTATTACGAGCAGTACTTC | CSAPDALDYYEQYF
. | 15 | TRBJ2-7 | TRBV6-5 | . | TGTGCTAGCAGGAGCACCCCAACATCTACCTACGAGCAGTACTTC | CASRSTPTSTYEQYF
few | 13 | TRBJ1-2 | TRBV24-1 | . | TGTGCCACCAGTGATTTGCCCGGGTACGGCTACACCTTC | CATSDLPGYGYTF
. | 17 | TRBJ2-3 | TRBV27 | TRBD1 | TGTGCCAGCGCTCCCCTTCGACAGGGCCCGGTCACAGATACGCAGTATTTT | CASAPLRQGPVTDTQYF
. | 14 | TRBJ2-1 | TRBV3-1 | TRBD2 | TGTGCCAGCAGCCAAGATCGGGGTAGCGGGGAGGGGTTCTTC | CASSQDRGSGEGFF
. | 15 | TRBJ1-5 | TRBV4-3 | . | TGCGCCAGCAGCCAAGATTACAGGGCCGATCAGCCCCAGCATTTT | CASSQDYRADQPQHF
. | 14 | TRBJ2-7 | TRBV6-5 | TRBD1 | TGTGCCAGCGGATTCTGGACAGGGGCCTACGAGCAGTACTTC | CASGFWTGAYEQYF
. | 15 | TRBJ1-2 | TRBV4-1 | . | TGCGCCAGCAGCCAAGAGGCGGCCCCTAACTATGGCTACACCTTC | CASSQEAAPNYGYTF
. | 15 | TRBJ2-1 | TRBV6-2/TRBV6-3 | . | TGTGCCAGCAGTTACGTTCGAGTAATGTACAATGAGCAGTTCTTC | CASSYVRVMYNEQFF
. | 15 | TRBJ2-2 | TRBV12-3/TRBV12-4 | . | TGTGCCAGCATCCAGTCAGGATCGAACACCGGGGAGCTGTTTTTT | CASIQSGSNTGELFF
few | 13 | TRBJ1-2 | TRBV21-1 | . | TGTGCCAGCAGCACACAGGAGACTTATGGCTACACCTTC | CASSTQETYGYTF
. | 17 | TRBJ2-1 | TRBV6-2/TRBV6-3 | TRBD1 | TGTGCCAGCAGTCCCTGGGACAGCCCTAGCTCCTACAATGAGCAGTTCTTC | CASSPWDSPSSYNEQFF
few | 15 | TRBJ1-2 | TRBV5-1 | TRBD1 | TGCGCCAGCAGCTTTACAGGGGGCGAAAACTATGGCTACACCTTC | CASSFTGGENYGYTF
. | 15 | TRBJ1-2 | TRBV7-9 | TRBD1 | TGTGCCAGCAGCTTAGCCGGGACAGGGGTGGATGGCTACACCTTC | CASSLAGTGVDGYTF
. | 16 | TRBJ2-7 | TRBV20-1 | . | TGCAGTGCTAACAACTTGGGGACCAGGAGCTCCTACGAGCAGTACTTC | CSANNLGTRSSYEQYF
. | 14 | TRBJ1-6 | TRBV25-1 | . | TGTGCCAGCAGCCCCCTGGGAGGGGGTTCACCCCTCCACTTT | CASSPLGGGSPLHF
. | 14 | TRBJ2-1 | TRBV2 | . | TGTGCCAGCAGTGACATAGAAATTGCCAATGAGCAGTTCTTC | CASSDIEIANEQFF
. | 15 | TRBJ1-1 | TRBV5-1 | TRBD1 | TGCGCCAGCAGCTTGGCCAGAGGGGGCCTCACTGAAGCTTTCTTT | CASSLARGGLTEAFF
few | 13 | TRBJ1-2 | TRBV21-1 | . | TGTGCCAGCAGAATCCCTCGGGGTTATGGCTACACCTTC | CASRIPRGYGYTF
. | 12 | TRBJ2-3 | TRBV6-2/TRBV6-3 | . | TGTGCCAGCAGCTCCGGGGAAGATACGCAGTATTTT | CASSSGEDTQYF
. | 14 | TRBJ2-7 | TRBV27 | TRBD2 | TGTGCCAGCAGCCGAACGGGGGGGCTTGGCGAGCAGTACTTC | CASSRTGGLGEQYF
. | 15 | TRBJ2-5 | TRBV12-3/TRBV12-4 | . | TGTGCCAGCAGTCCCACAGCAGCAAGCTCCTACGAGAAGTACTTC | CASSPTAASSYEKYF
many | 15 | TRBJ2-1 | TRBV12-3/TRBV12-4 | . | TGTGCCAGCAGTTTAAGTAGGGGTGGCTACAATGAGCAGTTCTTC | CASSLSRGGYNEQFF
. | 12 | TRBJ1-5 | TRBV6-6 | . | TGTGCCAGCAGTTACTTAGAGACAACCCAGCATTTT | CASSYLETTQHF
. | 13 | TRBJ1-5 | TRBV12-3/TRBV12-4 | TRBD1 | TGTGCCAGCAGAAATACAGGGGATCAGCCCCAGCATTTT | CASRNTGDQPQHF